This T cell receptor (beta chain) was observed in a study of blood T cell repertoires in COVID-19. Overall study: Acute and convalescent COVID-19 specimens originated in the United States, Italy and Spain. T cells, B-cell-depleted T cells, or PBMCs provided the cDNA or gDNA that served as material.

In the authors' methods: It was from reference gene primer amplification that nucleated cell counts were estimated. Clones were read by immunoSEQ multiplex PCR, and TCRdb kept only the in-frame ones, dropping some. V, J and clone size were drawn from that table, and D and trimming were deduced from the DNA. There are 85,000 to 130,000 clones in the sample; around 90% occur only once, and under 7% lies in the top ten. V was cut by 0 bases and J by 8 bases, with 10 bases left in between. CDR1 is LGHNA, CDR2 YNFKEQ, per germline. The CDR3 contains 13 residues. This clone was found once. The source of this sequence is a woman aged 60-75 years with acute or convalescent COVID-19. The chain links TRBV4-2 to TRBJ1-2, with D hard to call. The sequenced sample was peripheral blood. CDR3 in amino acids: CASSQDPAGGYTF. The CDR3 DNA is TGTGCCAGCAGCCAAGATCCAGCGGGAGGCTACACCTTC.